These 17 T cell receptor beta chains originate from one sample sequenced in a study of T-cell memory formation after mild COVID-19. Each CDR3 protein gets one entry after TCRdb re-called the 5' RACE reads with MiXCR. Of some 40,000 distinct CDR3 sequences listed, around 6.1% are singletons. The sample taken for sequencing was PBMCs or a T cell subset sorted from them (not recorded which). Every receptor here comes from an adult who had mild COVID-19 (a few samples of this study predate the infection). Cell type and time point are not known.

This clonotype was found many times. V usage is TRBV3-1 and J usage is TRBJ2-7, with D uncertain. The CDR3 spans 14 residues. Germline V CDR1 and CDR2: LGHDT, YNNKEL (reference sequence). Trimming removed 6 bases at V and 0 bases at J, with 12 bases between. In DNA, the CDR3 is TGTGCCAGCAGTCCCCTGGGGATCTCCTACGAGCAGTACTTC. Translation: CASSPLGISYEQYF.

By share of the sample, this clonotype is medium-sized (0.01 to 0.1%). CDR3 protein: CASSSRRGAYGYTF. CDR3 DNA sequence: TGTGCCAGCAGTTCACGACGGGGAGCCTATGGCTACACCTTC. The genes are TRBV12-3 or TRBV12-4 and TRBJ1-2, with D uncertain. The CDR3 is 14 residues long. V shed 4 bases and J shed 4 bases, with 13 bases lying between them.

This clonotype was found a few times. V and J are TRBV9 and TRBJ2-7; D is perhaps TRBD1 (6 bases). From germline, CDR1 is SGDLS and CDR2 YYNGEE. This CDR3 comprises 14 residues. The V gene lost 0 bases and the J gene lost 1 base, with 8 bases spanning the gap. The DNA of the CDR3 is TGTGCCAGCAGCGTAGCTACAGGGTCCTACGAGCAGTACTTC. Translated: CASSVATGSYEQYF.

This clonotype was counted between two and nine times. The rearrangement uses TRBV5-1 and TRBJ1-6, with 8 bases lining up with TRBD1. The germline V gene encodes CDR1 SGHRS and CDR2 YFSETQ. There are 15 residues in the CDR3. V shed 0 bases, J shed 10 bases, and the junction held 6 bases outside the gene matches. The CDR3 DNA reads as TGCGCCAGCAGCTTGGTGGACAGGGAGGGCTCACCCCTCCACTTT. It codes for CASSLVDREGSPLHF.

This clonotype appeared many times. J is TRBJ2-2 and V is TRBV12-3 or TRBV12-4; a possible D gene is TRBD1 (6 bases). V lost 3 bases and J lost 4, with 9 bases in between. This CDR3 spans 14 amino acids. CDR3 loop: CASSFQGITGELFF. The DNA of the CDR3 is TGTGCCAGCAGTTTTCAGGGGATCACCGGGGAGCTGTTTTTT.

The chain links TRBV7-2 to TRBJ1-2, with D perhaps TRBD1 (6 bases). Trimming took off 5 bases at V and 2 bases at J, with 15 bases between the two ends. The germline V gene encodes CDR1 SGHTA and CDR2 FQGNSA. CDR3 length equals 15 residues. CDR3 region: CASSTSWGANYGYTF. Written as DNA, the CDR3 is TGTGCCAGCAGCACCTCCTGGGGGGCCAACTATGGCTACACCTTC. The whole variable domain, remainder taken from reference TRBV7-2 and TRBJ1-2, is GAGVSQSPSNKVTEKGKDVELRCDPISGHTALYWYRQSLGQGLEFLIYFQGNSAPDKSGLPSDRFSAERTGGSVSTLTIQRTQQEDSAVYLCASSTSWGANYGYTFGSGTRLTVV.

This clonotype was observed at least ten times. This chain links TRBV5-6 with TRBJ2-1, with D possibly TRBD1 on 6 matching bases. The V gene lost 2 bases and the J gene lost 8 bases, with 17 bases spanning the gap. Germline CDR1 reads SGHDT; CDR2 reads YYEEEE. This CDR3 is 15 amino acids long. The CDR3 coding sequence is TGTGCCAGCAGCTTTCGGCAGGGGTTATGGTATGAGCAGTTCTTC. Residues: CASSFRQGLWYEQFF.

This clonotype was counted at least ten times. The chain employs TRBV5-1 and TRBJ2-7; D not resolved. This CDR3 has 14 amino acids. V shed 0 bases and J shed 7 bases, with 14 bases lying between them. The V gene's germline CDR1 is SGHRS and CDR2 YFSETQ. The CDR3 DNA reads TGCGCCAGCAGCTTGGTCCCCGCCGCAGCTGAGCAGTACTTC. This encodes CASSLVPAAAEQYF.

The chain uses TRBV20-1 and TRBJ2-3; either TRBD1 or TRBD2 may fit D (6 bases each). Trimming took 7 bases from V and 5 from J, leaving 19 bases between them. Per the germline V gene, CDR1 is DFQATT and CDR2 is SNEGSKA (reference sequence). The CDR3 covers 14 residues. The CDR3 loop reads CSVWDNLGGDTQYF. CDR3 in DNA: TGCAGTGTTTGGGACAACCTCGGGGGAGATACGCAGTATTTT.

This chain links TRBV5-1 with TRBJ2-3; the D gene is possibly TRBD2 (6 bases). The CDR3 runs 16 residues. V dropped 4 bases and J dropped 0 bases, with 15 bases sitting between them. Germline V gives CDR1 SGHRS, CDR2 YFSETQ. CDR3 loop: CASSRRGPTSTDTQYF. The CDR3 region has the DNA TGCGCCAGCAGCCGGAGGGGACCAACAAGCACAGATACGCAGTATTTT.

The table lists this clonotype with a few counts. The gene calls are TRBV29-1 and TRBJ1-1; a weak D match, TRBD1 (5 bases). V was shortened by 5 bases and J by 9 bases, with 16 bases between the two germline ends. Germline V gene data show CDR1 as SQVTM and CDR2 as ANQGSEA. CDR3 size: 12 residues. The CDR3 region is CSVKVLQGQAFF. The CDR3 DNA is TGCAGCGTTAAGGTATTGCAGGGCCAAGCTTTCTTT.

This clonotype was detected many times. CDR3 residues: CASSVTGLFGTQYF. The CDR3 coding sequence is TGTGCCAGCAGCGTGACAGGGTTATTCGGGACCCAGTACTTC. This chain links TRBV7-9 with TRBJ2-5, with 7 nucleotides matching TRBD1. Unmatched junction bases numbered 10, after V lost 5 bases and J lost 7 bases. The V gene's germline CDR1 is SEHNR and CDR2 FQNEAQ (reference sequence). This CDR3 contains 14 residues.

This clonotype was detected many times. The J gene is TRBJ1-4, the V gene TRBV29-1; 9 positions match TRBD1. CDR1 and CDR2 (germline): SQVTM, ANQGSEA. This CDR3 spans 13 amino acids. J lost 2 bases, V lost 6 bases, and 1 base had no gene match. The CDR3 sequence: CSVGTGTNEKLFF. The CDR3 DNA reads TGCAGCGTGGGGACAGGGACTAATGAAAAACTGTTTTTT. The full variable domain, rest sourced from reference TRBV29-1 and TRBJ1-4, is SAVISQKPSRDICQRGTSLTIQCQVDSQVTMMFWYRQQPGQSLTLIATANQGSEATYESGFVIDKFPISRPNLTFSTLTVSNMSPEDSSIYLCSVGTGTNEKLFFGSGTQLSVL.

The V call is TRBV19, the J call TRBJ2-4, with 9 nucleotides matching TRBD1. The trim removed 4 bases at V and 7 bases at J, leaving 5 bases unmatched. Germline V gives CDR1 LNHDA, CDR2 SQIVND (reference sequence). The length of the CDR3 is 14 residues. The CDR3 DNA sequence: TGTGCCAGTAGTACCACAGGGGGCTTGAACATTCAGTACTTC. It specifies CASSTTGGLNIQYF.

This clonotype appeared many times. The chain employs TRBV7-9 and TRBJ2-5, with a tentative D call TRBD2 (6 bases). The germline V gene encodes CDR1 SEHNR and CDR2 FQNEAQ (reference sequence). The CDR3 has 15 amino acids. V gave up 5 bases and J gave up 4 bases, with 17 bases separating them. The CDR3 loop reads CASSPSIAVGETQYF. CDR3 bases: TGTGCCAGCAGCCCGTCTATAGCGGTTGGAGAGACCCAGTACTTC.

This clonotype was picked up a small number of times. The gene calls are TRBV12-3 or TRBV12-4 and TRBJ1-1; perhaps TRBD1 as D (6 bases). CDR3 length equals 14 residues. Trimming shortened V by 3 bases and J by 1 base, and 9 bases separated the two germline ends. Here the CDR3 reads CASSFRGGNTEAFF. The CDR3 nucleotides are TGTGCCAGCAGTTTCAGAGGGGGGAACACTGAAGCTTTCTTT.

J is TRBJ2-6 and V is TRBV5-1; unclear D gene. The germline V gene encodes CDR1 SGHRS and CDR2 YFSETQ. CDR3 length equals 16 residues. V lost 3 bases to trimming and J lost 0 bases, with 10 bases between them. The CDR3 DNA follows: TGCGCCAGCAGCTACCTTGCGATCTCTGGGGCCAACGTCCTGACTTTC. Encoded protein: CASSYLAISGANVLTF.